Following are 10 T cell receptor beta chains from one sample sequenced in a study of cytomegalovirus exposure and HLA in healthy donors. Primers: 60 Vbeta forward and 13 Jbeta reverse. Method: immunoSEQ multiplex PCR; TCRdb's copy keeps in-frame clones and lacks some. The data show about 170,000 clones, approximately 81% seen once. Sequenced input: PBMCs. Receptor source: a young woman in good health and CMV-seronegative.

The J gene is TRBJ1-5, the V gene TRBV7-9, with no clear D. V was trimmed by 5 bases and J by 2 bases, leaving 10 bases between them. CDR1 is SEHNR, CDR2 FQNEAQ, per germline (reference sequence). The CDR3 is 14 residues long. The CDR3 reads CASSHGGGNQPQHF. Written as DNA, the CDR3 is TGTGCCAGCAGCCACGGAGGAGGCAATCAGCCCCAGCATTTT.

Written as DNA, the CDR3 is TGTGCCAGCAGTCCCCCCTTCGGGGGGTTAGAGACCCAGTACTTC. Translating gives CASSPPFGGLETQYF. The chain recombines TRBV27 with TRBJ2-5; 7 bases line up with TRBD2. CDR3 length: 15 residues. Germline V gene sequence: CDR1 MNHEY, CDR2 SMNVEV (reference sequence). The ends lost 5 bases at V and 4 bases at J; junction bases unmatched: 10.

The V call is TRBV6-1, the J call TRBJ2-5; 10 bases line up with TRBD1. TRBJ2-7 matches the DNA end more closely, so the J call is doubtful. The germline V gene has CDR1 MNHNS and CDR2 SASEGT. This CDR3 contains 18 residues. CDR3 region: CASSERQGATLRGYEQYF. The CDR3 DNA follows: TGTGCCAGCAGTGAGAGACAGGGGGCGACCCTGCGAGGCTACGAGCAGTACTTC.

This chain uses TRBV28 with TRBJ2-1, with D perhaps matching TRBD2 (5 bases). Germline CDR1 reads MDHEN; CDR2 reads SYDVKM. This CDR3 comprises 14 residues. Trimming removed 6 bases from V and 5 bases from J, with 14 bases in between. The CDR3 reads CASRQGGPHNEQFF. The CDR3 DNA is TGTGCCAGCAGACAAGGAGGACCCCACAATGAGCAGTTCTTC.

The chain joins TRBV19 to TRBJ2-7; TRBD2 matches at 7 bases. V lost 7 bases, J lost 7 bases, and 19 bases stayed unmatched. The CDR3 sequence is 16 residues long. The germline gives CDR1 LNHDA, CDR2 SQIVND (reference sequence). The CDR3 bases are TGTGCCAGTATCCCTTATCTAGGCGGCGGGAGCGGGGAGCAGTACTTC. It yields the protein CASIPYLGGGSGEQYF. The entire variable domain, with the rest obtained from reference TRBV19 and TRBJ2-7, is as follows: DGGITQSPKYLFRKEGQNVTLSCEQNLNHDAMYWYRQDPGQGLRLIYYSQIVNDFQKGDIAEGYSVSREKKESFPLTVTSAQKNPTAFYLCASIPYLGGGSGEQYFGPGTRLTVT.

This sequence joins TRBV5-6 and TRBJ2-7, with 9 bases identical to TRBD1. Unmatched junction bases numbered 16, after V lost 3 bases and J lost 6 bases. Germline V gene sequence: CDR1 SGHDT, CDR2 YYEEEE. The CDR3 is 17 residues long. CDR3 protein: CASSWGQGMVLLGEQYF. DNA of the CDR3: TGTGCCAGCAGCTGGGGACAGGGTATGGTACTACTAGGCGAGCAGTACTTC. The full variable domain, rest sourced from reference TRBV5-6 and TRBJ2-7, is DAGVTQSPTHLIKTRGQQVTLRCSPKSGHDTVSWYQQALGQGPQFIFQYYEEEERQRGNFPDRFSGHQFPNYSSELNVNALLLGDSALYLCASSWGQGMVLLGEQYFGPGTRLTVT.

This clone was found once. A read error may account for a junction end that differs from germline. J is TRBJ2-7 and V is TRBV29-1; 10 positions agree with TRBD2. The CDR3 has 14 amino acids. The germline gives CDR1 SQVTM, CDR2 ANQGSEA. The DNA of the CDR3 is TGCGGCGTTGAAGGCCTAGCGGGAGTAGGCGAGCAGTACTTC. As protein: CGVEGLAGVGEQYF.

The chain combines TRBV27 with TRBJ2-7; 8 bases align to TRBD2. V shed 4 bases and J 2 bases; nucleotides not matched to a gene: 10. The CDR3 sequence is 16 residues long. Looked up from germline, CDR1 is MNHEY and CDR2 is SMNVEV (reference sequence). The CDR3 DNA reads as TGTGCCAGCAGTTCCCTAGGCGGGAGGAGGGCCTACGAGCAGTACTTC. As protein: CASSSLGGRRAYEQYF.

This chain connects TRBV11-3 to TRBJ2-7; 13 bases line up with TRBD2. Germline V CDR1 and CDR2: SGHNT, YENEEA. The length of the CDR3 is 15 residues. The J segment lost 3 bases and the V segment lost 5 bases, leaving 4 bases of the junction unmatched. Here the CDR3 DNA reads TGTGCCAGCAGCCTAACTAGCGGGAGGGACTACGAGCAGTACTTC. Translated: CASSLTSGRDYEQYF.

The chain uses TRBV7-2 and TRBJ2-7; 7 nucleotides align to TRBD1. From germline, CDR1 is SGHTA and CDR2 FQGNSA. The CDR3 loop spans 15 amino acids. Trimming took 5 bases from V and 2 from J; bases not matched to a gene: 9. CDR3 loop: CASSPRQGATYEQYF. For the CDR3, the DNA is TGTGCCAGCAGCCCCCGACAGGGAGCCACCTACGAGCAGTACTTC.